The rows below give T cell receptor beta chains drawn from one sample of a study of blood T cell repertoires in COVID-19. Method: immunoSEQ multiplex PCR; TCRdb's copy keeps in-frame clones and lacks some. The sample consists of tens of thousands of clones, more than 75% of them appearing once. The sequencing sample was made of peripheral blood. These receptors were taken from a human donor in a cohort sampled during active COVID-19. Each CDR3 is given with its conserved first and last residue. Fields, in order: J gene, D gene, V gene, clone size, CDR3 protein, CDR3 DNA. A D gene is named only where the DNA matches it firmly. Clone size is stated in some rows and not others, as once, few, many or a class when expanded.

TRBJ1-6	TRBD1	TRBV6-5	.	CASRGQGENSPLHF	TGTGCCAGCAGAGGACAGGGCGAAAATTCACCCCTCCACTTT
TRBJ2-7	.	TRBV21-1	.	CASSKRERTLSLSNYEQYF	TGTGCCAGCAGCAAAAGGGAAAGGACTCTCTCGCTGTCTAACTACGAGCAGTACTTC
TRBJ2-1	.	TRBV3-1/TRBV3-2	.	CASSRSPEGYNEQFF	TGTGCCAGCAGCCGGTCACCGGAGGGTTACAATGAGCAGTTCTTC
TRBJ2-1	TRBD2	TRBV7-3	.	CASSGGAYNEQFF	TGTGCCAGCAGCGGGGGGGCCTACAATGAGCAGTTCTTC
TRBJ1-1	.	TRBV20-1	once	CSASVANTEAFF	TGCAGTGCTAGTGTGGCGAACACTGAAGCTTTCTTT
TRBJ1-4	.	TRBV9	.	CASSADSEKLFF	TGTGCCAGCAGCGCGGACAGTGAAAAACTGTTTTTT
TRBJ1-1	.	TRBV3-1/TRBV3-2	.	CATRSKNAEAFF	TGTGCCACCCGGTCGAAGAACGCTGAAGCTTTCTTT
TRBJ2-3	TRBD2	TRBV4-3	.	CASSQDWASGGLGDTQYF	TGCGCCAGCAGCCAAGATTGGGCTAGCGGGGGCCTCGGAGATACGCAGTATTTT
TRBJ1-2	TRBD1	TRBV9	.	CASSARQGANGYTF	TGTGCCAGCAGCGCTCGACAGGGGGCGAATGGCTACACCTTC
TRBJ1-1	.	TRBV7-8	.	CASSNGLSTEAFF	TGTGCCAGCAGCAACGGACTCTCAACTGAAGCTTTCTTT
TRBJ1-4	.	TRBV7-9	.	CASSPGRDHEKLFF	TGTGCCAGCAGCCCGGGCAGGGATCATGAAAAACTGTTTTTT
TRBJ2-5	.	TRBV27	.	CASSSSSDETQYF	TGTGCCAGCAGTTCCTCTAGCGATGAGACCCAGTACTTC
TRBJ1-2	.	TRBV29-1	.	CSVRVAGDYGYTF	TGCAGCGTACGTGTAGCCGGGGACTATGGCTACACCTTC
TRBJ1-2	.	TRBV19	.	CASTYSRGTNYGYTF	TGTGCCAGTACCTATAGCAGGGGTACTAACTATGGCTACACCTTC